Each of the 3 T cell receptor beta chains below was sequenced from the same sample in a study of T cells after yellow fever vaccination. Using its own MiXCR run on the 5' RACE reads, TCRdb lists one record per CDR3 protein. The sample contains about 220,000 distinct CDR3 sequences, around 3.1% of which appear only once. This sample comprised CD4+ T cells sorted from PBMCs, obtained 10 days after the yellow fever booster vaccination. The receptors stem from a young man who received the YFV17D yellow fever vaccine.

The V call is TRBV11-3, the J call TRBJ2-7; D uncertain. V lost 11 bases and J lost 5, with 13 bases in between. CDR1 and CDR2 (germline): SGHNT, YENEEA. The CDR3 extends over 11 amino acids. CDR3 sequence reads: CAGPQENEQYV. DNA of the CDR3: TGTGCCGGCCCCCAGGAGAACGAGCAGTACGTC.

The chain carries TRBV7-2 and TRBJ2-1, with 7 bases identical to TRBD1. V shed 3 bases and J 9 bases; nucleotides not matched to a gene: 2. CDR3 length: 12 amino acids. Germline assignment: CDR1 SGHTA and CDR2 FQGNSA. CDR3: CASSLTGIEQFF. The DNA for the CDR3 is TGTGCCAGCAGCTTGACAGGGATTGAGCAGTTCTTC. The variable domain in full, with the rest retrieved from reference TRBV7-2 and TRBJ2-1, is GAGVSQSPSNKVTEKGKDVELRCDPISGHTALYWYRQSLGQGLEFLIYFQGNSAPDKSGLPSDRFSAERTGGSVSTLTIQRTQQEDSAVYLCASSLTGIEQFFGPGTRLTVL.

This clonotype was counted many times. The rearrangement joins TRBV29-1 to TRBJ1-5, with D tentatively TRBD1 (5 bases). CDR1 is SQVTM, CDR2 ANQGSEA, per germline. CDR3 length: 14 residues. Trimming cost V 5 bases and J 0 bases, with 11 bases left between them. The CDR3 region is CSVSTGYSNQPQHF. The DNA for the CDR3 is TGCAGCGTTTCAACAGGTTATAGCAATCAGCCCCAGCATTTT. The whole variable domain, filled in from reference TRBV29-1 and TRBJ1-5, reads SAVISQKPSRDICQRGTSLTIQCQVDSQVTMMFWYRQQPGQSLTLIATANQGSEATYESGFVIDKFPISRPNLTFSTLTVSNMSPEDSSIYLCSVSTGYSNQPQHFGDGTRLSIL.